This is a list of T cell receptor beta chains from one sample in a study of blood T cell repertoires in COVID-19. Profiling relied on immunoSEQ multiplex PCR, and the TCRdb table lists in-frame clones only, not all of them. Among 310,000 or so clones listed, almost 90% were seen once. Sequenced sample: peripheral blood. The receptor source for this set is a woman in her 30s with COVID-19, enrolled during active disease. CDR3s include the opening cysteine and the closing phenylalanine or tryptophan. D genes are given only for firm matches. Clone sizes are given selectively: once, few, many, or a class where the clone is expanded.

D gene,V gene,clone size,J gene,CDR3 protein,CDR3 DNA
-,TRBV2,-,TRBJ1-2,CASSEARGRRNGYTF,TGTGCCAGCAGTGAAGCGCGGGGCAGAAGAAATGGCTACACCTTC
-,TRBV25-1,-,TRBJ2-2,CASSGRVTGELFF,TGTGCCAGCAGTGGCCGGGTCACCGGGGAGCTGTTTTTT
-,TRBV18,-,TRBJ1-2,CASSPYKENYGYTF,TGTGCCAGCTCACCGTACAAGGAGAACTATGGCTACACCTTC
TRBD1,TRBV5-6,-,TRBJ1-4,CASSTGQGAYEKLFF,TGTGCCAGCAGCACTGGACAGGGGGCGTATGAAAAACTGTTTTTT
-,TRBV7-9,-,TRBJ1-1,CASSPQGDTEAFF,TGTGCCAGCAGCCCCCAAGGGGACACTGAAGCTTTCTTT
TRBD1,TRBV9,-,TRBJ1-3,CASSEGQGAGNTIYF,TGTGCCAGCAGCGAAGGACAGGGGGCTGGAAACACCATATATTTT
-,TRBV7-9,-,TRBJ2-4,CASSTYADIQYF,TGTGCCAGCAGCACATATGCGGACATTCAGTACTTC
TRBD2,TRBV7-2,-,TRBJ2-7,CASSLGASGASYEQYF,TGTGCCAGCAGCTTAGGAGCTAGCGGGGCTTCCTACGAGCAGTACTTC
-,TRBV6-5,-,TRBJ1-6,CASQGLNSPLHF,TGTGCCAGCCAGGGATTGAATTCACCCCTCCACTTT
-,TRBV19,-,TRBJ2-7,CASSTPGTTSYEQYF,TGTGCCAGTAGTACCCCAGGGACAACCTCCTACGAGCAGTACTTC
-,TRBV7-2,-,TRBJ1-1,CASSLTQNTEAFF,TGTGCCAGCAGCTTGACACAGAACACTGAAGCTTTCTTT
TRBD2,TRBV4-1,-,TRBJ2-7,CASSQGLAGGGWEQYF,TGCGCCAGCAGCCAAGGGCTAGCGGGAGGAGGTTGGGAGCAGTACTTC
TRBD1,TRBV2,-,TRBJ2-1,CASSARQGEFF,TGTGCCAGCAGTGCTCGACAGGGAGAGTTCTTC
-,TRBV7-2,-,TRBJ1-2,CASSLGPGNYGYTF,TGTGCCAGCAGCTTAGGTCCAGGAAACTATGGCTACACCTTC
TRBD2,TRBV28,-,TRBJ2-3,CASSFLGAGGAADTQYF,TGTGCCAGCAGTTTCCTCGGGGCGGGAGGGGCGGCAGATACGCAGTATTTT
TRBD1,TRBV7-9,-,TRBJ2-1,CASSLALAGGYNEQFF,TGTGCCAGCAGCTTAGCGTTGGCAGGGGGCTACAATGAGCAGTTCTTC
-,TRBV5-1,-,TRBJ2-2,CASSLREGGELFF,TGCGCCAGCAGCTTGCGCGAGGGCGGGGAGCTGTTTTTT
-,TRBV12-3/TRBV12-4,-,TRBJ2-7,CASRPGQNYEQYF,TGTGCCAGCAGGCCGGGACAAAACTACGAGCAGTACTTC
TRBD1,TRBV5-1,-,TRBJ2-7,CASSLGDSPYEQYF,TGCGCCAGCAGCTTGGGGGACAGTCCCTACGAGCAGTACTTC
-,TRBV2,-,TRBJ2-1,CASSEARGLRYNEQFF,TGTGCCAGCAGTGAAGCGCGGGGACTTCGTTACAATGAGCAGTTCTTC
-,TRBV21-1,-,TRBJ2-5,CASSKGQEETQYF,TGTGCCAGCAGCAAAGGACAGGAAGAGACCCAGTACTTC
-,TRBV9,-,TRBJ1-1,CASSPSGGRGTEAFF,TGTGCCAGCAGCCCATCGGGGGGGCGAGGCACTGAAGCTTTCTTT
TRBD2,TRBV29-1,-,TRBJ2-2,CSVEIAGYVGELFF,TGCAGCGTTGAAATAGCGGGATACGTCGGGGAGCTGTTTTTT
-,TRBV18,-,TRBJ1-1,CASSPQGFDTEAFF,TGTGCCAGCTCACCACAGGGGTTCGACACTGAAGCTTTCTTT
-,TRBV6-5,-,TRBJ1-3,CASILLSGNTIYF,TGTGCCAGCATCCTCCTATCTGGAAACACCATATATTTT
TRBD1,TRBV29-1,-,TRBJ2-7,CSVEGQGEEQYF,TGCAGCGTTGAAGGACAGGGAGAAGAGCAGTACTTC
-,TRBV5-6,-,TRBJ2-1,CASSLANEQGHNEQFF,TGTGCCAGCAGCTTGGCAAACGAACAGGGTCACAATGAGCAGTTCTTC
TRBD1,TRBV6-1,-,TRBJ2-1,CASSLGGGPNNEQFF,TGTGCCAGCAGTCTAGGGGGCGGACCGAACAATGAGCAGTTCTTC
TRBD2,TRBV6-5,-,TRBJ2-3,CASRPPGLADTQYF,TGTGCCAGCAGACCCCCCGGACTAGCAGATACGCAGTATTTT
-,TRBV28,-,TRBJ1-4,CASGVGGEKLFF,TGTGCCAGCGGTGTTGGGGGGGAAAAACTGTTTTTT
-,TRBV11-2,once,TRBJ1-6,CASRGLRGPKDSPLHF,TGTGCCAGCAGGGGGTTAAGGGGCCCTAAGGATTCACCCCTCCACTTT
TRBD2,TRBV2,-,TRBJ2-7,CASSPNRLAGAGEQYF,TGTGCCAGCAGTCCTAATAGATTAGCGGGAGCGGGCGAGCAGTACTTC
-,TRBV2,-,TRBJ1-5,CASSERAGVGNQPQHF,TGTGCCAGCAGTGAAAGGGCAGGGGTCGGCAATCAGCCCCAGCATTTT
TRBD1,TRBV30,-,TRBJ1-1,CAWGPGQGTGTEAFF,TGTGCCTGGGGCCCGGGACAGGGAACGGGGACTGAAGCTTTCTTT
-,TRBV27,-,TRBJ2-7,CASSSLRDKSYEQYF,TGTGCCAGCAGTTCTCTCCGGGACAAGTCCTACGAGCAGTACTTC
-,TRBV6-5,-,TRBJ2-2,CASTYSLSAGELFF,TGTGCCAGCACATACAGCTTGTCCGCGGGGGAGCTGTTTTTT
-,TRBV7-9,-,TRBJ2-7,CASSLAGDILSYEQYF,TGTGCCAGCAGCTTAGCCGGGGACATCCTCTCCTACGAGCAGTACTTC
-,TRBV4-3,once,TRBJ2-2,CASSQDYGGELFF,TGCGCCAGCAGCCAAGATTACGGCGGGGAGCTGTTTTTT
TRBD1,TRBV5-1,-,TRBJ1-2,CASSSNRGGYTF,TGCGCCAGCAGCTCCAACAGGGGCGGCTACACCTTC
-,TRBV27,-,TRBJ2-1,CASSPFSAYNEQFF,TGTGCCAGCAGTCCCTTCTCAGCCTACAATGAGCAGTTCTTC
-,TRBV19,-,TRBJ2-3,CASSTQRASTDTQYF,TGTGCCAGTAGTACGCAGCGGGCGAGCACAGATACGCAGTATTTT
-,TRBV6-4,once,TRBJ2-6,CASSESGSGTVSGANVLTF,TGTGCCAGCAGTGAGAGTGGTAGCGGAACCGTCTCTGGGGCCAACGTCCTGACTTTC
TRBD1,TRBV28,-,TRBJ1-1,CATYRDRVVTEAFF,TGTGCCACTTACCGGGACAGGGTAGTGACTGAAGCTTTCTTT
-,TRBV5-1,-,TRBJ2-7,CASSLGSALNEQYF,TGCGCCAGCAGCTTGGGTAGCGCTCTCAACGAGCAGTACTTC
TRBD1,TRBV5-1,once,TRBJ2-2,CASSNGQGASTGELFF,TGCGCCAGCAGCAATGGACAGGGGGCAAGTACCGGGGAGCTGTTTTTT
-,TRBV7-2,-,TRBJ2-1,CASSRGGNEQFF,TGTGCCAGCAGCCGAGGGGGCAATGAGCAGTTCTTC